This T cell receptor (beta chain) appears in the sequencing data of a study of blood T cells in healthy people across ages. Then a second PCR, running roughly 6 to 12 cycles, was carried out with a sample-barcoded 5' primer and a J-beta primer mix. TCRdb re-called the 5' RACE reads with MiXCR, one entry per CDR3 protein. The repertoire includes around 1.5 million distinct CDR3 sequences, around 39% of them detected once, and less than 8% sits in the top ten. Each donor's blood draw was roughly 10 milliliters of peripheral blood. Sequencing was performed on blood. This sequence was found in a woman aged 18 to 35 in good health.

CDR3 sequence (DNA): TGTGCCAGCAGCCGGCAGACAGGGGCTTCGAACACTGAAGCTTTCTTT. Its protein is CASSRQTGASNTEAFF. The chain links TRBV3-1 to TRBJ1-1, with 8 bases that match TRBD1. Germline V gene data show CDR1 as LGHDT and CDR2 as YNNKEL (reference sequence). This CDR3 has 16 residues. With V trimmed by 4 bases and J by 1 base, 8 bases remained unmatched.